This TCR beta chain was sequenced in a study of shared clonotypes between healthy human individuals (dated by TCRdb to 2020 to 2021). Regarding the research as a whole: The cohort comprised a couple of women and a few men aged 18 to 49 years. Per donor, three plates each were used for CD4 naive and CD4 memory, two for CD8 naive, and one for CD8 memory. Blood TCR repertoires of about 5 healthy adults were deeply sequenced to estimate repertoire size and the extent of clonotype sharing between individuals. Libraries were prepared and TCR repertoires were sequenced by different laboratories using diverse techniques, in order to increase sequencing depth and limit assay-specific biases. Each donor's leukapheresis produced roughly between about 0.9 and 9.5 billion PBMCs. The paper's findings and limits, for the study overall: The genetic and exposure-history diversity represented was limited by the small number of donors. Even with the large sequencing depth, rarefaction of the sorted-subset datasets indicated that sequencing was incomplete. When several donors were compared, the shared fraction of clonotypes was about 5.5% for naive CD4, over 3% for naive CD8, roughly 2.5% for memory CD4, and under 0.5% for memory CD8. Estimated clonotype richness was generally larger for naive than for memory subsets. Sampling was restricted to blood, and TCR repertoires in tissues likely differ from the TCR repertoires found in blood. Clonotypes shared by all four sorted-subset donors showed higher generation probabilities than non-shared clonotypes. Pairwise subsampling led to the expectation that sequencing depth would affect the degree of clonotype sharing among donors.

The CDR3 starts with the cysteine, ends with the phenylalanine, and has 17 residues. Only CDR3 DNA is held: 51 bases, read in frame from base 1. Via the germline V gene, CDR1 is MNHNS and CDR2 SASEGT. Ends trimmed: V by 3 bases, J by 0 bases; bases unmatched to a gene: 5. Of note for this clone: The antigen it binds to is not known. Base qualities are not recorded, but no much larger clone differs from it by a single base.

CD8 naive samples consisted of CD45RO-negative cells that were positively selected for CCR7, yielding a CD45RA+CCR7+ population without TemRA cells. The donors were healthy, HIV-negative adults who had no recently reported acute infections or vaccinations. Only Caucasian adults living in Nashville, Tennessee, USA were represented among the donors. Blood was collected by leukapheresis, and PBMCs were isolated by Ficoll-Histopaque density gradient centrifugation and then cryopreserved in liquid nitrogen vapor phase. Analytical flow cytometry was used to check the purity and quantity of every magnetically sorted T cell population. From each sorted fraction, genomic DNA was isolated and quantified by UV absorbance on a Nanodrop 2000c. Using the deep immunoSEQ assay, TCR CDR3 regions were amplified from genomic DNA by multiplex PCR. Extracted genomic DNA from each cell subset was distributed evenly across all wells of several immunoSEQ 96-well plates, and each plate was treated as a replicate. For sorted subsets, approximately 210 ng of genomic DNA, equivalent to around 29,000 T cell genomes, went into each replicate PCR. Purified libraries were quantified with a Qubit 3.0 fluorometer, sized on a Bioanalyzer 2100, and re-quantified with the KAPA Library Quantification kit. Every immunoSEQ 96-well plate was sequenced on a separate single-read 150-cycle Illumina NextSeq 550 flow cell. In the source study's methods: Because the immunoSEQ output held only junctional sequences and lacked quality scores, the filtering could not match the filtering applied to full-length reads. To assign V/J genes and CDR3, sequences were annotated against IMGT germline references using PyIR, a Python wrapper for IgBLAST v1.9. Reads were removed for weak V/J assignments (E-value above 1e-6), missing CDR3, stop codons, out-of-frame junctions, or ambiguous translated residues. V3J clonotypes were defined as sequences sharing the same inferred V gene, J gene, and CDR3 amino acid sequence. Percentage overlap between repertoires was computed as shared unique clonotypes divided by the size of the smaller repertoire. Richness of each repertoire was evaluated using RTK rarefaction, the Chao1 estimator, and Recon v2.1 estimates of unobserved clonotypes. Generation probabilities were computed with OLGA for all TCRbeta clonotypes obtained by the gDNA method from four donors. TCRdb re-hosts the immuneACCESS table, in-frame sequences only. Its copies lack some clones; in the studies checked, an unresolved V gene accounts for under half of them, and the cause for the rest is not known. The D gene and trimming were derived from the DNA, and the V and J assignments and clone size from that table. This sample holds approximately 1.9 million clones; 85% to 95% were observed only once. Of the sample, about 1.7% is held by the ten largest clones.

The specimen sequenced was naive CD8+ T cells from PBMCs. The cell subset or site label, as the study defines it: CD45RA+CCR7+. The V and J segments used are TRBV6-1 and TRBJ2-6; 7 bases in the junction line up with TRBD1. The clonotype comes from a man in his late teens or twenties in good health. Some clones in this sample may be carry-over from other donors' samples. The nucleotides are TGTGCCAGCAGTGAGTGGGACAGCCTCTCTGGGGCCAACGTCCTGACTTTC. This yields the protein CASSEWDSLSGANVLTF.